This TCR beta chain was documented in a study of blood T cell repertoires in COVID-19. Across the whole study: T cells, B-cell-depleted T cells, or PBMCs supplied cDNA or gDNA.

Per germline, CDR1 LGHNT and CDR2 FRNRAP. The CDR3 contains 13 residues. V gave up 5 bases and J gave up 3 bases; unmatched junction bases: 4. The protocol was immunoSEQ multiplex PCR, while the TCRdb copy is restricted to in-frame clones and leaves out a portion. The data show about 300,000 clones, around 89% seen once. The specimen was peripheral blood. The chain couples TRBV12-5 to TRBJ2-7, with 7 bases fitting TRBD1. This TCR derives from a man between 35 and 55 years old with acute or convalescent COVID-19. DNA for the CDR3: TGTGCTAGTGGTAGGACAGGAGGCTACGAGCAGTACTTC. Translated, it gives CASGRTGGYEQYF.